These 30 T cell receptor beta chains share one sample of origin, sequenced in a study of T cells after yellow fever vaccination. TCRdb fed the 5' RACE reads into MiXCR, producing one record per CDR3 protein. The sample carries about 550,000 distinct CDR3 sequences, 15% to 20% recorded once. Specimen: PBMCs, collected 15 days after the yellow fever booster vaccination. These receptors all stem from a man aged 25-45 years who received the YFV17D yellow fever vaccine.

The V and J genes are TRBV20-1 and TRBJ2-1; no definite D call. Germline V lookup: CDR1 DFQATT, CDR2 SNEGSKA (reference sequence). V lost 6 bases, J lost 5 bases, and 14 bases lay in between. The CDR3 sequence is 13 residues long. CDR3 sequence: CSALLGYNNEQFF. The DNA for the CDR3 is TGCAGTGCCCTGCTCGGTTATAACAATGAGCAGTTCTTC.

The chain carries TRBV19 and TRBJ2-1; 8 bases map to TRBD1. The CDR3 sequence is 13 residues long. Germline trimming cut 6 bases from V and 8 bases from J; bases unmatched to any gene: 6. Germline assignment: CDR1 LNHDA and CDR2 SQIVND (reference sequence). The CDR3 region is CASRQGAFYEQFF. In DNA, the CDR3 is TGTGCCAGTAGGCAGGGGGCTTTTTATGAGCAGTTCTTC.

In regard to this clonotype: Compared with germline, one end of the junction differs, possibly owing to a read error. The rearrangement uses TRBV5-6 and TRBJ1-2; no reliable D call. The CDR3 is 16 residues long. Germline V CDR1 and CDR2: SGHDT, YYEEEE. The CDR3 coding sequence is TGTGCCAGCAGCTTGTTTCAAGGCCCACCCACCCTTCGAAAGCCCTTC. Translation gives CASSLFQGPPTLRKPF.

This clonotype was found a few times. V gene TRBV5-1 combines with J gene TRBJ2-5; 8 nucleotides align to TRBD1. Looked up from germline, CDR1 is SGHRS and CDR2 is YFSETQ. This CDR3 is built from 14 residues. With 1 base clipped from V and 7 bases from J, the junction kept 6 bases outside the gene matches. The CDR3 bases are TGCGCCAGCAGCTTGACGACAGGGGATGGGACCCAGTACTTC. It translates to CASSLTTGDGTQYF.

The chain joins TRBV5-1 to TRBJ1-1; maybe TRBD1 (5 bases). The V gene lost 0 bases and the J gene lost 0 bases, with 12 bases spanning the gap. Germline V gives CDR1 SGHRS, CDR2 YFSETQ. The CDR3 consists of 16 residues. This CDR3 reads CASSLEGKKVNTEAFF. CDR3 nucleotides: TGCGCCAGCAGCTTGGAGGGGAAGAAGGTGAACACTGAAGCTTTCTTT.

The rearrangement links TRBV19 to TRBJ1-1, with a weak D call TRBD1 (5 bases). V was pared by 3 bases and J by 5 bases, with 13 bases between. This CDR3 has 14 amino acids. Germline CDR1 and CDR2: LNHDA and SQIVND (reference sequence). The CDR3 loop reads CASSIGGGVTEAFF. The CDR3 DNA reads as TGTGCCAGTAGTATCGGGGGGGGAGTAACTGAAGCTTTCTTT. Filled out from reference TRBV19 and TRBJ1-1, the complete variable domain reads DGGITQSPKYLFRKEGQNVTLSCEQNLNHDAMYWYRQDPGQGLRLIYYSQIVNDFQKGDIAEGYSVSREKKESFPLTVTSAQKNPTAFYLCASSIGGGVTEAFFGQGTRLTVV.

This sequence joins TRBV2 and TRBJ2-5, with 7 bases aligning to TRBD2. The CDR3 runs to 15 residues. CDR1 SNHLY and CDR2 FYNNEI come from the germline V gene. J was trimmed by 7 bases and V by 0 bases; bases with no gene match: 8. The CDR3, as DNA: TGTGCCAGCAGTGAAGCGCCGCGGGGGAGGGCGACCCAGTACTTC. Amino acids: CASSEAPRGRATQYF.

The gene calls are TRBV12-3 or TRBV12-4 and TRBJ1-1, with D possibly matching TRBD1 (6 bases). V lost 6 bases to trimming and J lost 4 bases, with 15 bases between them. There are 14 residues in the CDR3. This CDR3 reads CASRTQGEGTEAFF. For the CDR3, the DNA is TGTGCCAGCAGAACACAGGGTGAGGGCACTGAAGCTTTCTTT.

The chain couples TRBV9 to TRBJ2-2; 15 bases are a match to TRBD2. Germline V CDR1 and CDR2: SGDLS, YYNGEE. Trimming took 4 bases from V and 4 from J; bases not matched to a gene: 8. The CDR3 has 18 residues. This chain's CDR3 is CASSPGLAGGGPTGELFF. In nucleotides, the CDR3 is TGTGCCAGCAGCCCGGGACTAGCGGGAGGAGGTCCCACCGGGGAGCTGTTTTTT. The variable domain in full, completed from reference TRBV9 and TRBJ2-2, reads DSGVTQTPKHLITATGQRVTLRCSPRSGDLSVYWYQQSLDQGLQFLIQYYNGEERAKGNILERFSAQQFPDLHSELNLSSLELGDSALYFCASSPGLAGGGPTGELFFGEGSRLTVL.

The rearrangement joins TRBV5-1 to TRBJ2-1; D possibly corresponds to TRBD2 (6 bases). Germline V gene lookup returns CDR1 SGHRS and CDR2 YFSETQ. This CDR3 comprises 16 residues. Deletions cut 5 bases from V and 1 base from J, with 16 bases between. The chain's CDR3 is CASRPAGTASYNEQFF. CDR3 nucleotide sequence: TGCGCCAGCAGACCCGCCGGGACTGCTTCCTACAATGAGCAGTTCTTC.

There are a few counts of this clonotype. The rearrangement joins TRBV12-3 or TRBV12-4 to TRBJ1-1; no clear D. Deletions cut 5 bases from V and 5 bases from J, with 12 bases between. The CDR3 extends over 13 amino acids. CDR3 sequence: CASSTGGATEAFF. The CDR3 region has the DNA TGTGCCAGCAGTACGGGAGGTGCAACTGAAGCTTTCTTT.

Concerning this clonotype: The CDR3 does not end in the conserved phenylalanine or tryptophan, so this is likely a read error. The chain carries TRBV12-3 or TRBV12-4 and TRBJ2-2; D might be TRBD1 (5 bases). Trimming shortened V by 6 bases and J by 5 bases, and 16 bases separated the two germline ends. The length of the CDR3 is 15 residues. CDR3 in amino acids: CASSPPYPGTGELFL. In DNA form, the CDR3 reads TGTGCCAGCAGCCCCCCGTACCCAGGGACCGGGGAGCTGTTTTTG.

The table lists this clonotype with a few counts. The chain carries TRBV5-1 and TRBJ2-7; 11 bases agree with TRBD2. Germline trimming cut 4 bases from V and 4 bases from J; bases unmatched to any gene: 7. The CDR3 has 15 amino acids. Germline CDR1 is SGHRS and CDR2 is YFSETQ. The CDR3 spells CASSERLAGGYEQYF. DNA of the CDR3: TGCGCCAGCAGCGAGCGTCTAGCGGGAGGTTACGAGCAGTACTTC.

The chain uses TRBV29-1 and TRBJ2-2, with 14 bases identical to TRBD2. CDR1 and CDR2 from the germline V gene are SQVTM and ANQGSEA. Trimming took 6 bases from V and 7 from J; bases not matched to a gene: 4. The CDR3 spans 14 residues. The CDR3 reads CSVGLAGVIGELFF. Here the CDR3 DNA reads TGCAGCGTGGGACTAGCGGGAGTGATCGGGGAGCTGTTTTTT.

The CDR3 spells CASTEGGNEKLFF. The CDR3 nucleotides read TGTGCCAGCACTGAGGGAGGGAATGAAAAACTGTTTTTT. This chain links TRBV27 with TRBJ1-4; no firm D call. Germline V gene data show CDR1 as MNHEY and CDR2 as SMNVEV (reference sequence). V lost 7 bases, J lost 5 bases, and 11 bases lay in between. The CDR3 sequence is 13 residues long.

This clonotype was seen at least ten times. The chain recombines TRBV18 with TRBJ2-5; TRBD2 matches 7 bases. The J segment lost 4 bases and the V segment lost 2 bases, leaving 4 bases of the junction unmatched. This CDR3 comprises 14 residues. Germline CDR1 and CDR2: KGHSH and LQKENI. CDR3 DNA: TGTGCCAGCTCACCATCGACGGGAGGAGAGACCCAGTACTTC. Amino acids: CASSPSTGGETQYF.

The rearrangement uses TRBV25-1 and TRBJ2-3; tentative D call: TRBD2 (5 bases). The ends were cut back, 1 base at V and 5 bases at J, with 13 bases in the middle. CDR1 MGHDK and CDR2 SYGVNS come from the germline V gene. This CDR3 region has 15 residues. This CDR3 is CASSESPPREDTQYF. The CDR3 DNA sequence: TGTGCCAGCAGTGAATCCCCCCCTCGGGAAGATACGCAGTATTTT.

This clonotype was observed a few times. The chain recombines TRBV20-1 with TRBJ2-2, with a tentative D call TRBD1 (6 bases). The germline V gene has CDR1 DFQATT and CDR2 SNEGSKA (reference sequence). Trimming took off 5 bases at V and 3 bases at J, with 19 bases between the two ends. CDR3 length: 16 residues. For the CDR3, the DNA is TGCAGTGCTCCTCCTAGAAGGGACACGGACACCGGGGAGCTGTTTTTT. This codes for CSAPPRRDTDTGELFF.

V is TRBV4-2 and J is TRBJ2-3; the match to TRBD2 covers 9 bases. Trimming removed 4 bases from V and 0 bases from J; junction bases left unmatched: 8. Germline V gene data show CDR1 as LGHNA and CDR2 as YNFKEQ. The CDR3 is made up of 17 amino acids. The CDR3 DNA reads as TGTGCCAGCAGCCTCCAGGGAACTAGCGGGAGCACAGATACGCAGTATTTT. Translated: CASSLQGTSGSTDTQYF.

This clonotype was recorded a few times. J is TRBJ2-7 and V is TRBV10-2, with a possible D match to TRBD1 (6 bases). V gave up 2 bases and J gave up 2 bases, with 10 bases separating them. The germline V gene has CDR1 WSHSY and CDR2 SAAADI. This CDR3 is built from 14 residues. The CDR3 region is CASSEGQFAYEQYF. DNA of the CDR3: TGCGCCAGCAGTGAGGGACAGTTTGCCTACGAGCAGTACTTC.

This clonotype was found a few times. The chain is built from TRBV6-2 or TRBV6-3 and TRBJ2-5, with D perhaps matching TRBD1 (6 bases). V lost 6 bases and J lost 4, with 15 bases in between. The CDR3 spans 14 residues. Germline V gene sequence: CDR1 MNHEY, CDR2 SVGEGT. As DNA, the CDR3 is TGTGCCAGCAGCTTACAGGGATGGTCAGAGACCCAGTACTTC. As protein: CASSLQGWSETQYF.

This clonotype was counted only a few times. The CDR3 sequence: CASSLFGGVREQYF. The CDR3 bases are TGTGCCAGCAGTCTCTTCGGAGGCGTTCGGGAGCAGTACTTC. This sequence joins TRBV6-5 and TRBJ2-7; perhaps TRBD2 as D (5 bases). The V gene lost 5 bases and the J gene lost 7 bases, with 18 bases spanning the gap. Germline V gives CDR1 MNHEY, CDR2 SVGAGI. The CDR3 covers 14 residues.

This clonotype has only a few counts. V is TRBV27 and J is TRBJ2-7, with 9 positions matching TRBD1. The CDR3 is 15 amino acids. Germline CDR1 is MNHEY and CDR2 is SMNVEV (reference sequence). V was clipped by 3 bases and J by 3 bases; unmatched bases: 6. The CDR3 is CASSFLPGQGYEQYF. As DNA, the CDR3 is TGTGCCAGCAGTTTTCTCCCGGGACAGGGCTACGAGCAGTACTTC.

The V and J genes are TRBV15 and TRBJ2-7; D is unresolved. V lost 0 bases, J lost 1 base, and 16 bases lay in between. Per germline, CDR1 LNHNV and CDR2 YYDKDF (reference sequence). The CDR3 length is 17 residues. CDR3 sequence (DNA): TGTGCCACCAGCAGAGATTACGGCCTAGGGCTTTCCTACGAGCAGTACTTC. Translation gives CATSRDYGLGLSYEQYF.

This clonotype has a handful of counts. This chain uses TRBV15 with TRBJ1-1; D may be TRBD1 (5 bases). Germline-derived CDR1 and CDR2 are LNHNV and YYDKDF (reference sequence). CDR3 size: 14 residues. V lost 1 base to trimming and J lost 4 bases, with 10 bases between them. CDR3 loop: CATSRGGGSTEAFF. The CDR3 nucleotides read TGTGCCACCAGCAGAGGTGGGGGGAGCACTGAAGCTTTCTTT. Full variable domain (rest looked up from reference TRBV15 and TRBJ1-1): DAMVIQNPRYQVTQFGKPVTLSCSQTLNHNVMYWYQQKSSQAPKLLFHYYDKDFNNEADTPDNFQSRRPNTSFCFLDIRSPGLGDTAMYLCATSRGGGSTEAFFGQGTRLTVV.

V usage is TRBV24-1 and J usage is TRBJ1-1; D call uncertain. Germline V CDR1 and CDR2: KGHDR, SFDVKD. Trimming pared 4 bases from V and 3 bases from J, leaving 8 bases between. The CDR3 is made up of 13 amino acids. Here the CDR3 reads CATSEAGYTEAFF. For the CDR3, the DNA is TGTGCCACCAGTGAGGCGGGCTACACTGAAGCTTTCTTT.

This sequence joins TRBV29-1 and TRBJ2-1, with 11 positions matching TRBD1. Trimming cost V 5 bases and J 4 bases; bases outside gene matches: 4. CDR3 length: 14 residues. Germline lookup yields CDR1 SQVTM and CDR2 ANQGSEA. The CDR3 protein is CSVQDRGLYNEQFF. DNA for the CDR3: TGCAGCGTTCAGGACAGGGGGCTATACAATGAGCAGTTCTTC.

This clonotype came up many times. The chain joins TRBV7-8 to TRBJ2-1; no reliable D call. V shed 3 bases and J shed 10 bases, with 7 bases lying between them. The CDR3 spans 11 residues. Germline CDR1 is SGHVS and CDR2 is FQNEAQ. The CDR3 nucleotides are TGTGCCAGCAGCTTCGGCTTGGAGCAGTTCTTC. Translation gives CASSFGLEQFF.

The chain uses TRBV20-1 and TRBJ2-3, with D uncertain. Per the germline V gene, CDR1 is DFQATT and CDR2 is SNEGSKA (reference sequence). This CDR3 comprises 12 residues. V lost 5 bases and J 2 bases, leaving 8 bases between the germline ends. CDR3 loop: CSAGSDTDTQYF. CDR3 in DNA: TGCAGTGCTGGGTCAGACACAGATACGCAGTATTTT.

J is TRBJ1-3 and V is TRBV28; D ambiguous. Trimming took 6 bases from V and 4 from J, leaving 13 bases between them. Germline CDR1 and CDR2: MDHEN and SYDVKM. This CDR3 region has 14 residues. CDR3 protein: CASSPQALGNTIYF. CDR3 nucleotide sequence: TGTGCCAGCAGCCCGCAGGCCCTCGGAAACACCATATATTTT.